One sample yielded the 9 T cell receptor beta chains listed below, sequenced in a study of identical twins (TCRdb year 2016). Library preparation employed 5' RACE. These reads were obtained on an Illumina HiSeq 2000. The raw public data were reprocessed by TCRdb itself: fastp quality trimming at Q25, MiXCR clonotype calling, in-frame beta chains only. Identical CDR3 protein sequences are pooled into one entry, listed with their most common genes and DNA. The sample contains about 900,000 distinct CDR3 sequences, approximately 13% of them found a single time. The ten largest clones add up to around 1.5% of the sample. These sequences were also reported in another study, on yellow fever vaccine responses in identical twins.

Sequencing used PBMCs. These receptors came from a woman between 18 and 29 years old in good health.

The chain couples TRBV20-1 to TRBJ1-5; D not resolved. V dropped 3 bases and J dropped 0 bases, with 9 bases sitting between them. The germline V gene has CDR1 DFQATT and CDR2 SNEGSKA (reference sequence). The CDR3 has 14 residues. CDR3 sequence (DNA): TGCAGTGCTAGTTCCAGCTTTAGCAATCAGCCCCAGCATTTT. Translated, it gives CSASSSFSNQPQHF.

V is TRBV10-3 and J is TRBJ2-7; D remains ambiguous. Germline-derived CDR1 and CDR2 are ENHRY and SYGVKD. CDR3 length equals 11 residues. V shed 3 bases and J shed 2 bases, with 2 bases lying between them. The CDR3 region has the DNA TGTGCCATCAGTGACGCCTACGAGCAGTACGTC. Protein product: CAISDAYEQYV.

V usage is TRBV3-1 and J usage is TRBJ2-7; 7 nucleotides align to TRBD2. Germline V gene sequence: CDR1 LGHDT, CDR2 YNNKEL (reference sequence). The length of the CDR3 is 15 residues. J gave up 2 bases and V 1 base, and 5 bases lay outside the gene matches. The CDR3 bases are TGTGCCAGCAGCCAAGGTTCCGGACTAGCCTACGAGCAGTACTTC. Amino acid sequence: CASSQGSGLAYEQYF.

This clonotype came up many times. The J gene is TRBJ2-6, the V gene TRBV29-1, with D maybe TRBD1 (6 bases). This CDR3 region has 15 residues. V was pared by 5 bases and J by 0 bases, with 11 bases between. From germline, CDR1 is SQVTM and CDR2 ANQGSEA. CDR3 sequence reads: CSVRQGSSGANVLTF. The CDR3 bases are TGCAGCGTTCGGCAGGGGAGCTCTGGGGCCAACGTCCTGACTTTC. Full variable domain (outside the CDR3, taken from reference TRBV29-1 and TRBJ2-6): SAVISQKPSRDICQRGTSLTIQCQVDSQVTMMFWYRQQPGQSLTLIATANQGSEATYESGFVIDKFPISRPNLTFSTLTVSNMSPEDSSIYLCSVRQGSSGANVLTFGAGSRLTVL.

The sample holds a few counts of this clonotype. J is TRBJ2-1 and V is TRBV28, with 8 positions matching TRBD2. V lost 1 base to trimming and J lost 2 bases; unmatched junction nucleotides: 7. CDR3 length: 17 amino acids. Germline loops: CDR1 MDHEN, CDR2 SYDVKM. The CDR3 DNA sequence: TGTGCCAGCAGTTTATCCTTTGCGGGAGGTCCCTACAATGAGCAGTTCTTC. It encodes CASSLSFAGGPYNEQFF.

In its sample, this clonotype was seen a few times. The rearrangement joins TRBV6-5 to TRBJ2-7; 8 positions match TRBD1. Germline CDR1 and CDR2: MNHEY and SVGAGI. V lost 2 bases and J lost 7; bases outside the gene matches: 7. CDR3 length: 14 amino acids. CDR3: CASSYERQGWEQYF. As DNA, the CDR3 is TGTGCCAGCAGTTACGAGAGACAGGGGTGGGAGCAGTACTTC.

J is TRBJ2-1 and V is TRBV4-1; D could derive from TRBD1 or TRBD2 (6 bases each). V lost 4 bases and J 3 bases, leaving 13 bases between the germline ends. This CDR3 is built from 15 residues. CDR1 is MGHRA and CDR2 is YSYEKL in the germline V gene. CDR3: CASSPTEGGYNEQFF. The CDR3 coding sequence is TGCGCCAGCAGCCCCACTGAGGGGGGCTACAATGAGCAGTTCTTC.

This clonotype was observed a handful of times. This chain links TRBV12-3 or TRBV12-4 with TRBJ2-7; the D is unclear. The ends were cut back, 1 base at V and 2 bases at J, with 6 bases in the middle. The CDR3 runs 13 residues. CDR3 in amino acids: CASSLGVTYEQYV. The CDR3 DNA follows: TGTGCCAGCAGTTTAGGGGTAACCTACGAGCAGTACGTC.

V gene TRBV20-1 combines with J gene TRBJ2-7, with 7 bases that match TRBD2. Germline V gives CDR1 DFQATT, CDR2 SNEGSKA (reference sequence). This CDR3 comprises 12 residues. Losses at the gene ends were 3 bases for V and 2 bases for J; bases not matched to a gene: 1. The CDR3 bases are TGCAGTGCTAGCGGGAGGACCTACGAGCAGTACTTC. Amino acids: CSASGRTYEQYF.